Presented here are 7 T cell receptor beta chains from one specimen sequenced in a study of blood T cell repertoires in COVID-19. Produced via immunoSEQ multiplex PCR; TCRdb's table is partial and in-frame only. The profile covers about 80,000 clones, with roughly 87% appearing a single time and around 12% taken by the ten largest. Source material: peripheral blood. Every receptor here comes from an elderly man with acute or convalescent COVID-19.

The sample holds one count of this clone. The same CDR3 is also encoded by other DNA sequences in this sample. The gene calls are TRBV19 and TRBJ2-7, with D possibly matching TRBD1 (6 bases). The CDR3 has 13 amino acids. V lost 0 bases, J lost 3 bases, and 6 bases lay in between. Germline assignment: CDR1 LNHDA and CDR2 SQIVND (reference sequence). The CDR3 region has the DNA TGTGCCAGTAGTATAGACAGGGGCTACGAGCAGTACTTC. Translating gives CASSIDRGYEQYF.

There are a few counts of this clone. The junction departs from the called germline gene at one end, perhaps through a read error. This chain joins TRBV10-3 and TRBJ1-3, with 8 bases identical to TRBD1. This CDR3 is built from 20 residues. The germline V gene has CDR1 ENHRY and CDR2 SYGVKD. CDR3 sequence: CAICDRGHLSSSSSGNTIYF. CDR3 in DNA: TGTGCCATCTGTGACAGGGGACATCTCTCATCCTCTAGCTCTGGAAACACCATATATTTT.

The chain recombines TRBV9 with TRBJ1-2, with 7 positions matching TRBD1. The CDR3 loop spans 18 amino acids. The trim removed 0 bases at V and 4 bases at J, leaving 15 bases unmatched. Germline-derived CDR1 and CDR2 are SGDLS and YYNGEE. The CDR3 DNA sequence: TGTGCCAGCAGCGTAGACCCGACCCGGACAGGCGTTAGCTATGGCTACACCTTC. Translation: CASSVDPTRTGVSYGYTF.

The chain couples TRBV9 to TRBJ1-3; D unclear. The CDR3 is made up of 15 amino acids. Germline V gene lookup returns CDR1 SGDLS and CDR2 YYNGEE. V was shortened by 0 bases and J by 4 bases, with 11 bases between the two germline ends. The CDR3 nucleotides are TGTGCCAGCAGCGTAGACGGTTCGTCCGGAAACACCATATATTTT. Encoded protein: CASSVDGSSGNTIYF. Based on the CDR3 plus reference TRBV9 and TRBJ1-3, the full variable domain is DSGVTQTPKHLITATGQRVTLRCSPRSGDLSVYWYQQSLDQGLQFLIQYYNGEERAKGNILERFSAQQFPDLHSELNLSSLELGDSALYFCASSVDGSSGNTIYFGEGSWLTVV.

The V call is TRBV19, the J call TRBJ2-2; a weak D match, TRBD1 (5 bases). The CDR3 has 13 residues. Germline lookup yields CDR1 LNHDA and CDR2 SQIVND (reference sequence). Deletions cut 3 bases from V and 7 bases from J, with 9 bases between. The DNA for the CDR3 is TGTGCCAGTAGTATCCCAGGGATCGGGGAGCTGTTTTTT. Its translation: CASSIPGIGELFF.

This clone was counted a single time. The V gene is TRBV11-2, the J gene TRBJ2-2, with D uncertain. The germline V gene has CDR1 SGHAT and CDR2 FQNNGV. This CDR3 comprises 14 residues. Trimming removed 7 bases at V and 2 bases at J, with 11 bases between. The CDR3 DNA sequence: TGTGCCAGCAATATGTTACTCAACACCGGGGAGCTGTTTTTT. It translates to CASNMLLNTGELFF.

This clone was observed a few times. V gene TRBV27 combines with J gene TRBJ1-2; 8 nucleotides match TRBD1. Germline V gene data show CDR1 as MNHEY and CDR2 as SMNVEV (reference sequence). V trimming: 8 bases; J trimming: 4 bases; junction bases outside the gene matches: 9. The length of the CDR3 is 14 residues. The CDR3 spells CASGRQGSGYGYTF. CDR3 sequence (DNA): TGTGCCAGCGGCCGACAGGGGTCGGGCTATGGCTACACCTTC.